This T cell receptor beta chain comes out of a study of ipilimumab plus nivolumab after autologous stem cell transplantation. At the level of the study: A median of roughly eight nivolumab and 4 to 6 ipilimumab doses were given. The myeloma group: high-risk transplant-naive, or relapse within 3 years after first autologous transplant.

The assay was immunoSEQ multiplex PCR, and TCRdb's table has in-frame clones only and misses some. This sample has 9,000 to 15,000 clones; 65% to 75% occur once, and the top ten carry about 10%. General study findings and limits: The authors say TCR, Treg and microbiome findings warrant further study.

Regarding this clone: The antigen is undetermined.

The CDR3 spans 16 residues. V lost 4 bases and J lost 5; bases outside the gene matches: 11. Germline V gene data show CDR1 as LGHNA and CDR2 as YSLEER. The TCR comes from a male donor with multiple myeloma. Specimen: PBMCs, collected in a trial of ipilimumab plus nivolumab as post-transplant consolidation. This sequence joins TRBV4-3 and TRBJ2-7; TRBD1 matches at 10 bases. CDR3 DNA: TGCGCCAGCAGCCCATTAGACAGGGGGCGAGGCGACGAGCAGTACTTC. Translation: CASSPLDRGRGDEQYF.